These T cell receptor beta chains were read from a single sample in a study of Graves' ophthalmopathy and Graves' hyperthyroidism. TCRdb independently ran MiXCR on the multiplex PCR reads; one entry per CDR3 protein. Of some 360,000 distinct CDR3 sequences listed, about a sixth are singletons. Sequenced input: peripheral blood. These receptors were obtained from an adult woman with stable Graves' hyperthyroidism. Each CDR3 is given with its conserved first and last residue. A D gene is named only where the DNA matches it firmly. Clone sizes are given selectively: once, few, many, or a class where the clone is expanded.

NA	TRBJ2-7	TRBV7-2	NA	CASSPSESYEQYF	TGTGCCAGCAGCCCTAGCGAGTCCTACGAGCAGTACTTC
NA	TRBJ1-1	TRBV12-3/TRBV12-4	many	CASSSRVSGANTEAFF	TGTGCCAGCAGTTCAAGGGTTTCGGGGGCGAATACTGAAGCTTTCTTT
TRBD2	TRBJ2-2	TRBV29-1	NA	CSVERGRGNTGELFF	TGCAGCGTTGAACGGGGGAGGGGGAACACCGGGGAGCTGTTTTTT
NA	TRBJ2-7	TRBV6-5	many	CASSYSRGRNGEQYF	TGTGCCAGCAGTTACTCTCGGGGTCGCAACGGCGAGCAGTACTTC
NA	TRBJ2-5	TRBV7-9	NA	CASSPETGTWETQYF	TGTGCCAGCAGCCCAGAAACAGGGACTTGGGAGACCCAGTACTTC
NA	TRBJ1-1	TRBV10-3	many	CAIRDTGKQAFF	TGTGCCATCAGAGATACAGGGAAACAGGCTTTCTTT
NA	TRBJ2-4	TRBV13	many	CASSLRRNIQYF	TGTGCCAGCAGCTTAAGGAGGAACATTCAGTACTTC
TRBD1	TRBJ2-5	TRBV13	many	CASSQYLTGNQETQYF	TGTGCCAGCAGCCAATATCTGACAGGGAACCAAGAGACCCAGTACTTC
NA	TRBJ1-1	TRBV6-2/TRBV6-3	many	CASRETNTEAFF	TGTGCCAGCAGGGAGACGAACACTGAAGCTTTCTTT
TRBD1	TRBJ2-7	TRBV19	many	CASSPRTGVGSYEQYF	TGTGCCAGTAGCCCAAGAACAGGGGTTGGTTCCTACGAGCAGTACTTC
TRBD1	TRBJ2-2	TRBV7-3	NA	CASSPNRQGSTGELFF	TGTGCCAGCAGCCCAAACCGACAGGGGAGCACCGGGGAGCTGTTTTTT
TRBD1	TRBJ1-2	TRBV7-8	NA	CASSLAGQGVYGYTF	TGTGCCAGCAGCTTAGCTGGACAGGGCGTCTATGGCTACACCTTC
NA	TRBJ1-1	TRBV29-1	many	CSVEDYRGREAFF	TGCAGCGTTGAAGATTATAGGGGGAGGGAAGCTTTCTTT
NA	TRBJ2-5	TRBV6-2/TRBV6-3	many	CASRDWGSQGEAQYF	TGTGCCAGCAGGGACTGGGGGTCTCAAGGGGAGGCCCAGTACTTC
TRBD1	TRBJ2-7	TRBV11-1	many	CASSGPGQGRSYEQYF	TGTGCCAGCAGCGGCCCCGGACAGGGAAGGTCCTACGAGCAGTACTTC
NA	TRBJ2-5	TRBV7-2	many	CASSLNWQGETQYF	TGTGCCAGCAGCTTAAACTGGCAGGGTGAGACCCAGTACTTC
NA	TRBJ2-5	TRBV19	many	CASSTARGAQETQYF	TGTGCCAGTAGTACCGCCCGTGGGGCACAAGAGACCCAGTACTTC
TRBD1	TRBJ2-7	TRBV15	many	CATQGASYEQYF	TGTGCCACCCAGGGGGCCTCCTACGAGCAGTACTTC
NA	TRBJ2-2	TRBV2	many	CASSELRTNTGELFF	TGTGCCAGCAGTGAACTGAGGACTAACACCGGGGAGCTGTTTTTT
TRBD1	TRBJ2-7	TRBV28	many	CAISTPGQGVHEQHF	TGTGCCATCTCGACCCCGGGACAGGGGGTCCACGAGCAGCACTTC
NA	TRBJ2-5	TRBV6-2/TRBV6-3	many	CASSHATYQETQYF	TGTGCCAGCAGTCACGCTACATACCAAGAGACCCAGTACTTC
TRBD2	TRBJ2-7	TRBV6-1	many	CASSPRGLASYEQYF	TGTGCCAGCAGCCCCCGGGGACTAGCGTCCTACGAGCAGTACTTC
NA	TRBJ1-2	TRBV2	many	CASSEDGEVYGYTF	TGTGCCAGCAGTGAGGACGGGGAGGTCTATGGCTACACCTTC
NA	TRBJ1-1	TRBV6-1	many	CASSEATTGNTEAFF	TGTGCCAGCAGTGAAGCAACGACAGGGAACACTGAAGCTTTCTTT
NA	TRBJ2-7	TRBV29-1	many	CSVELGGHEQYF	TGCAGCGTTGAATTGGGGGGCCACGAGCAGTACTTC
NA	TRBJ2-5	TRBV20-1	many	CSARGDMGSETQYF	TGCAGTGCTAGAGGGGATATGGGATCAGAGACCCAGTACTTC
TRBD1	TRBJ1-1	TRBV12-3/TRBV12-4	many	CASSWPGQGWTEAFF	TGTGCCAGCAGCTGGCCGGGACAGGGTTGGACTGAAGCTTTCTTT
NA	TRBJ2-5	TRBV28	many	CASRNGPPGETQYF	TGTGCCAGCAGGAACGGGCCTCCGGGTGAGACCCAGTACTTC
TRBD2	TRBJ2-5	TRBV27	many	CASSLFSGVDRETQYF	TGTGCCAGCAGTTTATTTAGCGGGGTGGACCGAGAGACCCAGTACTTC
NA	TRBJ1-1	TRBV28	few	CASSLTSRTAEAFF	TGTGCCAGCAGTTTAACCTCACGAACCGCTGAAGCTTTCTTT
TRBD1	TRBJ2-7	TRBV18	few	CASSPGQGPVEQYF	TGTGCCAGCTCACCGGGACAGGGGCCCGTCGAGCAGTACTTC
NA	TRBJ1-5	TRBV28	many	CASSTPGQGILAQHF	NA
NA	TRBJ2-2	TRBV10-1	many	CASSATVTGELFF	TGCGCCAGCAGTGCGACAGTCACCGGGGAGCTGTTTTTT
TRBD2	TRBJ2-7	TRBV24-1	NA	CATSDSGRAPEEQYF	TGTGCCACCAGTGATAGCGGGAGGGCCCCTGAGGAGCAGTACTTC
NA	TRBJ1-5	TRBV6-5	many	CASSYKDSNQPQHF	TGTGCCAGCAGTTACAAGGATAGCAATCAGCCCCAGCATTTT
NA	TRBJ2-7	TRBV5-1	many	CASNVEEGGKIYEQYF	TGCGCCAGCAACGTTGAGGAAGGCGGGAAGATCTACGAGCAGTACTTC
NA	TRBJ2-7	TRBV5-1	many	CASSEASLSYEQYF	TGCGCCAGCAGCGAAGCCAGTCTCTCCTACGAGCAGTACTTC
TRBD2	TRBJ2-5	TRBV7-3	NA	CASSPSVPTSGGSPETQYF	TGTGCCAGCAGCCCGTCCGTTCCTACTAGCGGGGGATCTCCAGAGACCCAGTACTTC
TRBD1	TRBJ2-5	TRBV20-1	many	CSARPWDRDQETQYF	TGCAGTGCTAGACCATGGGACAGGGACCAAGAGACCCAGTACTTC
NA	TRBJ2-7	TRBV6-1	NA	CASSNQKGVYYYEQYF	TGTGCCAGCAGCAATCAAAAGGGCGTCTACTACTACGAGCAGTACTTC
TRBD1	TRBJ2-7	TRBV12-3/TRBV12-4	NA	CASSPEGANYEQYF	TGTGCCAGCAGTCCAGAGGGGGCGAACTACGAGCAGTACTTC
NA	TRBJ2-7	TRBV7-8	many	CASSFRTATYEQYF	TGTGCCAGCAGCTTCCGGACAGCCACCTACGAGCAGTACTTC
NA	TRBJ1-5	TRBV20-1	many	CSPYPDLSNQPQHF	TGCAGTCCGTACCCTGACCTTAGCAATCAGCCCCAGCATTTT
TRBD1	TRBJ1-1	TRBV25-1	many	CASTDPGQGDTEAFF	TGTGCCAGCACCGACCCGGGACAGGGGGACACTGAAGCTTTCTTT
TRBD2	TRBJ2-7	TRBV10-3	few	CAIRAGTSGYEQYF	TGTGCCATCAGAGCCGGGACTAGCGGGTACGAGCAGTACTTC
NA	TRBJ1-1	TRBV12-3/TRBV12-4	few	CASSLVSGDTEAFF	TGTGCCAGCAGTTTGGTCTCGGGGGACACTGAAGCTTTCTTT